This TCR beta chain was profiled in a study of T cell repertoires in cytomegalovirus infection. Study-wide findings and caveats: Totalled public TCR beta family frequency picked out people who carried CMV plus the relevant HLA. There were HLA-C-restricted CMV-specific TCR beta clonotypes dominating the ex vivo response.

This clonotype came up a few times. Its antigen is undetermined. CDR3 length: 13 amino acids. After removal of 7 bases from V and 8 bases from J, the junction contained 9 bases not matched to a gene. TCRdb passed the reads through MiXCR, listing each CDR3 protein once. Of about 700,000 distinct CDR3 sequences in the sample, roughly a third were seen once. The clonotype comes from a human donor in good health (CMV status not recorded). Some clones in this sample may be carry-over from other donors' samples. The rearrangement links TRBV12-3 or TRBV12-4 to TRBJ2-3; TRBD1 agrees at 7 bases. Sequencing used cultured PBMCs, obtained from culture after CMV antigen stimulation. In DNA, the CDR3 is TGTGCCAGCACCGAGACAGGGCGAGGTACGCAGTATTTT. It encodes CASTETGRGTQYF.